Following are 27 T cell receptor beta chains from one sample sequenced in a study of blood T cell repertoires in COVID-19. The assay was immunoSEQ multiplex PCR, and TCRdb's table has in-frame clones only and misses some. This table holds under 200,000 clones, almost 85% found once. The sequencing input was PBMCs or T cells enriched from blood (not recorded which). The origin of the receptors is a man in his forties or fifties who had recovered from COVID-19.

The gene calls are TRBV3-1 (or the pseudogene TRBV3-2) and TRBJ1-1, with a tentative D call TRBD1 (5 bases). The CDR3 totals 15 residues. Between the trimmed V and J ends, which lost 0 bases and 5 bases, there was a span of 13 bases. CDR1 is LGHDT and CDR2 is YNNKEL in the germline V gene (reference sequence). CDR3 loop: CASSQDPSGGTEAFF. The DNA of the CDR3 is TGTGCCAGCAGCCAAGATCCCAGCGGGGGTACTGAAGCTTTCTTT.

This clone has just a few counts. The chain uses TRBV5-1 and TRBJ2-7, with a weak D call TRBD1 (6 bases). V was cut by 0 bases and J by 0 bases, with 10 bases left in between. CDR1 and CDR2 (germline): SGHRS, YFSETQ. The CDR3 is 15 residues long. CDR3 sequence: CASSLGTGSSYEQYF. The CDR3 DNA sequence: TGCGCCAGCAGCTTGGGAACAGGGAGCTCCTACGAGCAGTACTTC.

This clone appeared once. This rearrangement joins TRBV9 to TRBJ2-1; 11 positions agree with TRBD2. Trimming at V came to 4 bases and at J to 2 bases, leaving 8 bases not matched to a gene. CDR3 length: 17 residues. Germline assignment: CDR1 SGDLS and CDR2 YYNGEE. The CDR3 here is CASSPWGSGGAYNEQFF. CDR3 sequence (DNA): TGTGCCAGCAGCCCATGGGGTAGCGGGGGGGCCTACAATGAGCAGTTCTTC.

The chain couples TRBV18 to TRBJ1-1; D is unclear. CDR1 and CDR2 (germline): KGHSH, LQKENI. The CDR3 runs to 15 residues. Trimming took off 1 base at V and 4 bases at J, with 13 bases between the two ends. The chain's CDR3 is CASSPRQETTTEAFF. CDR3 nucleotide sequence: TGTGCCAGCTCACCACGCCAAGAAACAACCACTGAAGCTTTCTTT.

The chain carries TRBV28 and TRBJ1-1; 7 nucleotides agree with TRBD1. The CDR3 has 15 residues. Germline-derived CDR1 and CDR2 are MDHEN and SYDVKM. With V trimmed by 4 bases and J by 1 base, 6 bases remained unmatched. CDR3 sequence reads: CASSSSGTANTEAFF. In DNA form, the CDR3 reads TGTGCCAGCAGTTCCTCCGGGACAGCGAACACTGAAGCTTTCTTT.

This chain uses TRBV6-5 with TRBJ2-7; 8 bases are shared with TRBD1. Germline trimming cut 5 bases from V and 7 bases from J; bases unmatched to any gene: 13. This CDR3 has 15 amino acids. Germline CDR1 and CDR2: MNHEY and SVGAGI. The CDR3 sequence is CASSRGVQGEREQYF. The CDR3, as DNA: TGTGCCAGCAGTAGAGGGGTACAGGGGGAGAGAGAGCAGTACTTC.

The CDR3 region is CASSIDGGRGTEAFF. CDR3 sequence (DNA): TGTGCCAGTAGTATAGACGGAGGGAGGGGGACTGAAGCTTTCTTT. The chain links TRBV19 to TRBJ1-1; D might be TRBD1 (6 bases). With 0 bases removed from V and 5 bases from J, the gap between germline ends came to 13 bases. The CDR3 totals 15 residues. Germline lookup yields CDR1 LNHDA and CDR2 SQIVND (reference sequence).

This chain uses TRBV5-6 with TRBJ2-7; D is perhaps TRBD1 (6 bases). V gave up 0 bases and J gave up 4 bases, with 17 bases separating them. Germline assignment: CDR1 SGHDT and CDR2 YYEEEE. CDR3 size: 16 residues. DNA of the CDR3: TGTGCCAGCAGCTTGGATCTCGACAGGTTAGGGTACGAGCAGTACTTC. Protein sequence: CASSLDLDRLGYEQYF.

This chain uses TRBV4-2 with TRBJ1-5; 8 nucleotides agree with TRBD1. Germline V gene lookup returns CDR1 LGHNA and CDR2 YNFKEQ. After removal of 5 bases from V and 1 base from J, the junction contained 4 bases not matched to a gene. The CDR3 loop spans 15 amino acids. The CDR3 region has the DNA TGTGCCAGCAGCGAGACAGGGGAAAGCAATCAGCCCCAGCATTTT. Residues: CASSETGESNQPQHF.

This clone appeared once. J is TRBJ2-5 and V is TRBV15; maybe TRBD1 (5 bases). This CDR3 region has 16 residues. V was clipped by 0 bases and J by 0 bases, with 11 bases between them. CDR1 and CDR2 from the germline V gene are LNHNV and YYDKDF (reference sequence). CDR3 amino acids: CATSRDGQGHQETQYF. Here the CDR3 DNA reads TGTGCCACCAGCAGAGATGGGCAGGGCCACCAAGAGACCCAGTACTTC.

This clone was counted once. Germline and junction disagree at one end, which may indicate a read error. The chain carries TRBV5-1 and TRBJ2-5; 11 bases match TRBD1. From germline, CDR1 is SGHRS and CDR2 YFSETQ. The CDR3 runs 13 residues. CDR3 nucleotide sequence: TGCGCCAGCAGCCCGATGTTGGGACAGGGGGGGAACTTC. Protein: CASSPMLGQGGNF.

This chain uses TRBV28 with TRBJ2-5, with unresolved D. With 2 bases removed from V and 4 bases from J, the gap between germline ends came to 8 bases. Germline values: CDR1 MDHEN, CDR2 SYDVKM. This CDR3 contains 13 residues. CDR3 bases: TGTGCCAGCAGTTTAACTCCAGGAGAGACCCAGTACTTC. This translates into CASSLTPGETQYF.

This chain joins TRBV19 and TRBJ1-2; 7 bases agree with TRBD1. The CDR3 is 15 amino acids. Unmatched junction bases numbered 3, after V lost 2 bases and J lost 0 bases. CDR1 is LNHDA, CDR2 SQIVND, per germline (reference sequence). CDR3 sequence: CASSIRGQSNYGYTF. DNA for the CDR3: TGTGCCAGTAGTATACGGGGACAGTCTAACTATGGCTACACCTTC.

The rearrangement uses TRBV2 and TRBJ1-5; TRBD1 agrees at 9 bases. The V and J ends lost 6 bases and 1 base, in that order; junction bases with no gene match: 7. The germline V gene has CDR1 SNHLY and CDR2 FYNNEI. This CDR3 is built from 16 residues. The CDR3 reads CASSLTTGGSNQPQHF. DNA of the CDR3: TGTGCCAGCAGCCTAACAACAGGGGGCAGCAATCAGCCCCAGCATTTT. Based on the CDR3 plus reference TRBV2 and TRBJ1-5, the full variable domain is EPEVTQTPSHQVTQMGQEVILRCVPISNHLYFYWYRQILGQKVEFLVSFYNNEISEKSEIFDDQFSVERPDGSNFTLKIRSTKLEDSAMYFCASSLTTGGSNQPQHFGDGTRLSIL.

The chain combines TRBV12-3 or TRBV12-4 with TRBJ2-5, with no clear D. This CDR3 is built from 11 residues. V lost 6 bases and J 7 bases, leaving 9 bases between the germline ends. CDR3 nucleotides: TGTGCCAGCAGCCGAGACTGGACCCAGTACTTC. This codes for CASSRDWTQYF.

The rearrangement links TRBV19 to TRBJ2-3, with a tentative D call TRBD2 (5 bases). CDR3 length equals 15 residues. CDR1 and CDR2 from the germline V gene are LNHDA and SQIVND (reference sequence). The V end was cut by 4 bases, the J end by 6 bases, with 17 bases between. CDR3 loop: CASSTGRIGIDTQYF. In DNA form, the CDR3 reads TGTGCCAGTAGTACGGGAAGGATAGGAATTGATACGCAGTATTTT.

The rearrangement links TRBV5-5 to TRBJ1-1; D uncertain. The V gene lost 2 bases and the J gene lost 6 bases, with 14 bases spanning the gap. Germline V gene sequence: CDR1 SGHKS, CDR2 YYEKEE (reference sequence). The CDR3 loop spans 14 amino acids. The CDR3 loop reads CASSFLTAGPEAFF. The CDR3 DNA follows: TGTGCCAGCAGCTTTTTGACGGCGGGCCCTGAAGCTTTCTTT.

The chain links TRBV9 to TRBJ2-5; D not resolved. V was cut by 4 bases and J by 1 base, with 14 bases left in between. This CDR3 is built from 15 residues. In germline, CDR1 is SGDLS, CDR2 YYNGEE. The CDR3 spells CASSTQATGQETQYF. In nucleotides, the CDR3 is TGTGCCAGCAGCACACAAGCGACGGGCCAAGAGACCCAGTACTTC.

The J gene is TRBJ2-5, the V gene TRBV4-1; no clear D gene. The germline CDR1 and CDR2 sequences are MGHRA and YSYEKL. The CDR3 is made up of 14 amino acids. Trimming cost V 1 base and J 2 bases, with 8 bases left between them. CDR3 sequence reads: CASSQAIVQETQYF. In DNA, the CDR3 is TGCGCCAGCAGCCAAGCTATAGTGCAAGAGACCCAGTACTTC.

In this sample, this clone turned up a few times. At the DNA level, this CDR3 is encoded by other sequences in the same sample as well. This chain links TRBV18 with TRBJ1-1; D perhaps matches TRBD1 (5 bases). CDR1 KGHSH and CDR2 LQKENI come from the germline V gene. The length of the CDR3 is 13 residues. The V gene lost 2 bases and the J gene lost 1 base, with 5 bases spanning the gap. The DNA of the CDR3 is TGTGCCAGCTCACCAGGACAGAACACTGAAGCTTTCTTT. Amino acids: CASSPGQNTEAFF.

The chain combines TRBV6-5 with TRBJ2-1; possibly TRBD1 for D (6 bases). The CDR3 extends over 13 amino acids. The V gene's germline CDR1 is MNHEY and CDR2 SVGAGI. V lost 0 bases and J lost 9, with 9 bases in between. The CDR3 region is CASSYSTGPEQFF. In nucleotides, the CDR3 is TGTGCCAGCAGTTACTCGACAGGTCCTGAGCAGTTCTTC.

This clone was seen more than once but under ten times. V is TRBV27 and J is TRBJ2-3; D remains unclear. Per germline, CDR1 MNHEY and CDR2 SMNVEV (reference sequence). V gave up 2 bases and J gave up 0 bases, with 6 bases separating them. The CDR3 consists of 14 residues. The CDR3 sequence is CASSLTRSTDTQYF. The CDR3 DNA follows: TGTGCCAGCAGTTTAACTCGGAGCACAGATACGCAGTATTTT.

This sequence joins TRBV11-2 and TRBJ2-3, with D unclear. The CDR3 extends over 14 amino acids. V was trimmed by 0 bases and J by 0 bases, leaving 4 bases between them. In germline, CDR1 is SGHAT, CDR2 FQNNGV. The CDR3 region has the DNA TGTGCCAGCAGCTTAGACTACAGCACAGATACGCAGTATTTT. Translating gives CASSLDYSTDTQYF.

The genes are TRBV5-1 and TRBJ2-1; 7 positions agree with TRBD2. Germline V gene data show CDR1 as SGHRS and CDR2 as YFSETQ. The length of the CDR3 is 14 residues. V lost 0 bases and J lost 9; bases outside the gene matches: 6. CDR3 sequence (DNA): TGCGCCAGCAGCTTGGGGACTAGGAAAGGTGAGCAGTTCTTC. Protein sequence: CASSLGTRKGEQFF.

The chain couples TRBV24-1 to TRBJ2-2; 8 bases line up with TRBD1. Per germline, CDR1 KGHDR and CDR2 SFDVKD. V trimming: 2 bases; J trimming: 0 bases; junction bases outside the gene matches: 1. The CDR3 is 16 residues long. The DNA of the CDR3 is TGTGCCACCAGTGATTGGACAGGGTCGAACACCGGGGAGCTGTTTTTT. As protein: CATSDWTGSNTGELFF.

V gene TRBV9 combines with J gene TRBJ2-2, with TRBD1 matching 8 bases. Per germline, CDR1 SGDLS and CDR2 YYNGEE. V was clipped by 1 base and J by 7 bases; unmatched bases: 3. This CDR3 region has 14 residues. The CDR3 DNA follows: TGTGCCAGCAGCGTAAACAGGGGGGACGGGGAGCTGTTTTTT. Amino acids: CASSVNRGDGELFF.

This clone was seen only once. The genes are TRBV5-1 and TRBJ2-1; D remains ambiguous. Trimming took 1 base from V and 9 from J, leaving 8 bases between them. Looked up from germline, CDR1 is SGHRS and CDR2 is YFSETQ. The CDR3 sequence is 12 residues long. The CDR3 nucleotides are TGCGCCAGCAGCTTGAGTGGGCGTGAGCAGTTCTTC. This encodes CASSLSGREQFF.